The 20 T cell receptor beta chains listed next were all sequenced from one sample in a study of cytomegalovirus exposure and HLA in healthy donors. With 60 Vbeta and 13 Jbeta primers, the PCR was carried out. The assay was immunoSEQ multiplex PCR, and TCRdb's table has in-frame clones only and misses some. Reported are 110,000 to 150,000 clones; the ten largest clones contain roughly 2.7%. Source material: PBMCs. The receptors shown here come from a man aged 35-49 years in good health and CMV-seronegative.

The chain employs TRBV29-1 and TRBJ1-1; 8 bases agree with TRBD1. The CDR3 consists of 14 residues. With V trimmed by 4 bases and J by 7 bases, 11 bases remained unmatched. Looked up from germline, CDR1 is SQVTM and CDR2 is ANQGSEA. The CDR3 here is CSVGRATGEYEAFF. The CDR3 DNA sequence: TGCAGCGTTGGTAGGGCGACAGGGGAATATGAAGCTTTCTTT.

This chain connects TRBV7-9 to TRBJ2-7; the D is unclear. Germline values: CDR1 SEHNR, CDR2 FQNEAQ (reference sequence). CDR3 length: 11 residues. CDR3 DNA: TGTGCCAGCAGCTTAAATAGGTCGGCTAGCGTC. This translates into CASSLNRSASV.

The CDR3 is CASSYRDRGPGANVLTF. The DNA of the CDR3 is TGTGCCAGCAGCTACCGGGACAGGGGGCCAGGGGCCAACGTCCTGACTTTC. This chain links TRBV7-8 with TRBJ2-6, with 12 bases fitting TRBD1. The CDR3 consists of 17 residues. The V segment lost 4 bases and the J segment 4 bases; nucleotides outside the gene matches: 5. From germline, CDR1 is SGHVS and CDR2 FQNEAQ.

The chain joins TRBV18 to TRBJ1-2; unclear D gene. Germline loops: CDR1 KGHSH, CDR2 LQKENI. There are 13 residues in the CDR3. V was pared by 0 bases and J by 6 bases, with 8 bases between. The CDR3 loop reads CASSPPAGNGYTF. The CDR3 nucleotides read TGTGCCAGCTCACCACCGGCGGGGAATGGCTACACCTTC.

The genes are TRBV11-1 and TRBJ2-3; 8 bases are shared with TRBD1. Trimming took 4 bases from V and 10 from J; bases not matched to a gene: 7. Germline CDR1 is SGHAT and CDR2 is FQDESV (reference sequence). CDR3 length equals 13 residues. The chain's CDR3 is CASSSVTGEPQYF. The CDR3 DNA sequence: TGTGCCAGCAGCTCCGTGACAGGGGAGCCGCAGTATTTT.

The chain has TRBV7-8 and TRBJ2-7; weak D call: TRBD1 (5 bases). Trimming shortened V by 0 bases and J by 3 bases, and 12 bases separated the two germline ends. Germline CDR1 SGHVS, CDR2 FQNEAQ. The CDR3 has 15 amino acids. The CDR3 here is CASSLAGAFIYEQYF. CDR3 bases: TGTGCCAGCAGCTTAGCAGGGGCCTTCATCTACGAGCAGTACTTC.

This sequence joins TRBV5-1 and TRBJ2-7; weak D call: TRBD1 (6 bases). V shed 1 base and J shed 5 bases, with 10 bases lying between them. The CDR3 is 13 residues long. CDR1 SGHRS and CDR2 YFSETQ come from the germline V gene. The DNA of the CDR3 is TGCGCCAGCAGCTTGACCAACAGGGACGAGCAGTACTTC. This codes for CASSLTNRDEQYF.

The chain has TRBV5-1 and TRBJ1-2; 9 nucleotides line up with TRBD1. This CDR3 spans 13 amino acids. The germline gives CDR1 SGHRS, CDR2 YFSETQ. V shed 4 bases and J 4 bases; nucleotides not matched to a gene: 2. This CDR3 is CASSPGQGYGYTF. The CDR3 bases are TGCGCCAGCAGCCCGGGACAGGGCTATGGCTACACCTTC.

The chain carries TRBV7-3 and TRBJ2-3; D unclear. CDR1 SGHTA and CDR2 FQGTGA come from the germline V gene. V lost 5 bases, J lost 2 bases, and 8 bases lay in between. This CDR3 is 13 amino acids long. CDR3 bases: TGTGCCAGCAGCCCCGTATCCACAGATACGCAGTATTTT. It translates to CASSPVSTDTQYF.

For the CDR3, the DNA is TGTGCCAGCAGTTACTCCGGACAAGGACCGGAAAAACTGTTTTTT. Protein sequence: CASSYSGQGPEKLFF. The chain recombines TRBV6-5 with TRBJ1-4, with D tentatively TRBD1 (5 bases). V lost 0 bases and J 8 bases, leaving 13 bases between the germline ends. Germline CDR1 reads MNHEY; CDR2 reads SVGAGI. This CDR3 has 15 residues.

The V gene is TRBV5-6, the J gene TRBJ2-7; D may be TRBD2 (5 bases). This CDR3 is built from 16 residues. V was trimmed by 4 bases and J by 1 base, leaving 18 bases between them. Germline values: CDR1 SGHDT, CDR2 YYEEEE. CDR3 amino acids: CASSVEDLRASYEQYF. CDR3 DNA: TGTGCCAGCAGCGTCGAGGACTTGAGAGCTTCCTACGAGCAGTACTTC.

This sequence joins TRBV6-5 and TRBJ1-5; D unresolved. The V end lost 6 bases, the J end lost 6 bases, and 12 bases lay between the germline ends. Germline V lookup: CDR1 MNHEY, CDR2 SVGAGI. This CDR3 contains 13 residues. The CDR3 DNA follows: TGTGCCAGCAGAACGGGGATGAGTCAGCCCCAGCATTTT. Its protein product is CASRTGMSQPQHF.

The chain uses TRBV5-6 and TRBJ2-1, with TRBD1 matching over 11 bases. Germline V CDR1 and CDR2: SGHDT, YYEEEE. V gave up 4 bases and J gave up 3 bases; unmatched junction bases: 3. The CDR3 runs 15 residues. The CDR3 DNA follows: TGTGCCAGCAGCAGGGACAGGGGGAGCTACAATGAGCAGTTCTTC. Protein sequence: CASSRDRGSYNEQFF.

CDR3 coding DNA: TGCGCCAGCAGCTTGGTGCGCCCCACAGATACGCAGTATTTT. Residues: CASSLVRPTDTQYF. The chain combines TRBV5-1 with TRBJ2-3; D unresolved. Trimming took off 0 bases at V and 2 bases at J, with 7 bases between the two ends. Germline V gene data show CDR1 as SGHRS and CDR2 as YFSETQ. CDR3 length: 14 residues.

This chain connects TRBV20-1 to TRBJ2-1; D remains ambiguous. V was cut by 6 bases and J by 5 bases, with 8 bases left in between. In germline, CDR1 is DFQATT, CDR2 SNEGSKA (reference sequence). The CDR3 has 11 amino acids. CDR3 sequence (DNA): TGCAGTGCAGCCCTGAACAATGAGCAGTTCTTC. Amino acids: CSAALNNEQFF.

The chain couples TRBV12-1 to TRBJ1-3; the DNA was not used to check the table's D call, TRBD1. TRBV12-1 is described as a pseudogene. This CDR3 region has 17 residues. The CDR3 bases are TGTGCCAGCAGCTCCGGAGCCACAGGGGGCTATGGAAACACCATATATTTT. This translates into CASSSGATGGYGNTIYF.

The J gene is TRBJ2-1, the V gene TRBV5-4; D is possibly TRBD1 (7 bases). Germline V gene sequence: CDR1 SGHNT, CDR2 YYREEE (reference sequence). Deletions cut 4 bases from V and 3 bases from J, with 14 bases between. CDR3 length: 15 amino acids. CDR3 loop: CASSPPGGLYNEQFF. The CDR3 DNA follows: TGTGCCAGCAGCCCCCCAGGGGGGCTCTACAATGAGCAGTTCTTC.

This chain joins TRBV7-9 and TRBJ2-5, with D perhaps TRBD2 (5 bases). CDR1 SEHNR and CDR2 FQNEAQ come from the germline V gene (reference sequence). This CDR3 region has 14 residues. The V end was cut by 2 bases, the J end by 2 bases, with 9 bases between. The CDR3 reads CASSLLTIQETQYF. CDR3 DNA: TGTGCCAGCAGCTTATTGACTATTCAAGAGACCCAGTACTTC.

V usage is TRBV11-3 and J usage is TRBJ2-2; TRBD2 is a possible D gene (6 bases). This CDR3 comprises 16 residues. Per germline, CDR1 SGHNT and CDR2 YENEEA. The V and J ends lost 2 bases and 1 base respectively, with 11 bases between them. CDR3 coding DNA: TGTGCCAGCAGCTTAATAGGAGCGGGGAACACCGGGGAGCTGTTTTTT. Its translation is CASSLIGAGNTGELFF.

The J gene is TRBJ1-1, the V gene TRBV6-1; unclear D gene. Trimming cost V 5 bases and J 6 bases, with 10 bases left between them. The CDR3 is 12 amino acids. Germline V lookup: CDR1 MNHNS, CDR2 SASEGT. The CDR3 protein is CASSLGRAEAFF. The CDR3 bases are TGTGCCAGCAGTCTGGGGAGGGCTGAAGCTTTCTTT.